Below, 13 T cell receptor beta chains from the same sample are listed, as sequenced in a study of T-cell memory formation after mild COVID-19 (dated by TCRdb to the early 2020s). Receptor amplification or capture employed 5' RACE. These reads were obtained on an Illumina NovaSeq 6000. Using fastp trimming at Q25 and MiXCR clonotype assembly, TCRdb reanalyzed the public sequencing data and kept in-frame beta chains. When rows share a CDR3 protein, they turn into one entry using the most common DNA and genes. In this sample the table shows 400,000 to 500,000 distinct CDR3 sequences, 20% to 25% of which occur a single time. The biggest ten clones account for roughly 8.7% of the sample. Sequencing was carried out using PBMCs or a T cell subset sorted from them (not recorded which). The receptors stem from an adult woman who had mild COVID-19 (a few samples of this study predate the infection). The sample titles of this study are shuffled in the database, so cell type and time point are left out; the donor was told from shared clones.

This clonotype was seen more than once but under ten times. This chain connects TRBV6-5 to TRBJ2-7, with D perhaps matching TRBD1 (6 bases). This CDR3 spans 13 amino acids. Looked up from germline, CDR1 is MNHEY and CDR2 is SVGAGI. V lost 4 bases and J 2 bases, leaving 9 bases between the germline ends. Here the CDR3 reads CASSWDITYEQYF. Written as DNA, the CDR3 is TGTGCCAGCAGTTGGGACATTACCTACGAGCAGTACTTC.

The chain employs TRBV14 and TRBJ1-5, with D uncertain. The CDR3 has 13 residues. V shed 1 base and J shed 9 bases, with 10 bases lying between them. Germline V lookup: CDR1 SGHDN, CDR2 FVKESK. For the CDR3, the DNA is TGTGCCAGCAGCCAAGGCAGGTTGACGCCCCAGCATTTT. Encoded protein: CASSQGRLTPQHF.

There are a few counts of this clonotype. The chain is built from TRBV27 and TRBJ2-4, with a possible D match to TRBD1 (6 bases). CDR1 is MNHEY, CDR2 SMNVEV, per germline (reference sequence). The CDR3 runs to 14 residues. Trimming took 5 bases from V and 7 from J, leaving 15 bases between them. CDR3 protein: CASSNRVKGNIQYF. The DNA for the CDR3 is TGTGCCAGCAGTAACAGGGTTAAGGGGAACATTCAGTACTTC.

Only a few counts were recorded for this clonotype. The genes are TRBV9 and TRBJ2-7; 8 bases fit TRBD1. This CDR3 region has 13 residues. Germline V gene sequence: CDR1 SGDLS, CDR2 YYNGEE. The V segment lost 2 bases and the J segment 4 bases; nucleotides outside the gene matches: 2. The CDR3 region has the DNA TGTGCCAGCAGCGTCGACAGGGGATACGAGCAGTACTTC. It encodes CASSVDRGYEQYF.

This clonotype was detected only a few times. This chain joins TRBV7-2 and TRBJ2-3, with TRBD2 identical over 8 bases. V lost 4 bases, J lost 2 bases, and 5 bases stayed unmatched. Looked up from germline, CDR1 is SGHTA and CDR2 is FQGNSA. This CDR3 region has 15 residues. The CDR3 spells CASSSSGFYTDTQYF. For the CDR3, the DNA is TGTGCCAGCAGCTCTAGCGGGTTTTACACAGATACGCAGTATTTT.

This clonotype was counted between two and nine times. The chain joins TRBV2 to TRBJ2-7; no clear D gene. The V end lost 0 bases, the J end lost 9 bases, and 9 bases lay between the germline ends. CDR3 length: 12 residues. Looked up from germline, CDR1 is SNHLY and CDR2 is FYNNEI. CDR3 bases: TGTGCCAGCAGTGAAGCGCAGTTTGGGCAGTACTTC. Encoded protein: CASSEAQFGQYF. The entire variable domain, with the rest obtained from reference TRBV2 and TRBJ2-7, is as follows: EPEVTQTPSHQVTQMGQEVILRCVPISNHLYFYWYRQILGQKVEFLVSFYNNEISEKSEIFDDQFSVERPDGSNFTLKIRSTKLEDSAMYFCASSEAQFGQYFGPGTRLTVT.

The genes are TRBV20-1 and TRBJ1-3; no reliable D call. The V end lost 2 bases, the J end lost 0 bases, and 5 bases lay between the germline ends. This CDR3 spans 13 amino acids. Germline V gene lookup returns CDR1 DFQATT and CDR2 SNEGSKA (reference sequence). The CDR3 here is CSARWFSGNTIYF. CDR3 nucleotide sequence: TGCAGTGCTAGATGGTTCTCTGGAAACACCATATATTTT.

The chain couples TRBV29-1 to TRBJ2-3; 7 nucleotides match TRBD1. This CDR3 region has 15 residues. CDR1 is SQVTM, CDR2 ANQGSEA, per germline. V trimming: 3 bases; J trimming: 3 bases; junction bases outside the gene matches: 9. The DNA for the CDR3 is TGCAGCGTTGACCGGACAGGAGAAGGGACAGATACGCAGTATTTT. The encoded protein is CSVDRTGEGTDTQYF.

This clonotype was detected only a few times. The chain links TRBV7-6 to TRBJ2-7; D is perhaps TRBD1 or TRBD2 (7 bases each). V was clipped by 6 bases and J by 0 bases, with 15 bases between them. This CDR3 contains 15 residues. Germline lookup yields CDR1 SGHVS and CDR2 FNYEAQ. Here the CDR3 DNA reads TGTGCCAGCAGTCAAACAGGGGAGGGCTCCTACGAGCAGTACTTC. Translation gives CASSQTGEGSYEQYF.

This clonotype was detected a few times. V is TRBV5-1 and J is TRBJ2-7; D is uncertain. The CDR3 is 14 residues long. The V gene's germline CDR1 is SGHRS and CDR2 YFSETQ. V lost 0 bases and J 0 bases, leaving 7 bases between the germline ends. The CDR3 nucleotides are TGCGCCAGCAGCTTGGAGGGCAACTCCTACGAGCAGTACTTC. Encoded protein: CASSLEGNSYEQYF.

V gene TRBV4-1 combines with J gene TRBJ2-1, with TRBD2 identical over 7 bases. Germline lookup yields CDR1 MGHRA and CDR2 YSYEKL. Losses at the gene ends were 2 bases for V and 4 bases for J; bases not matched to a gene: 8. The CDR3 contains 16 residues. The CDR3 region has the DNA TGCGCCAGCAGCCAACCCCTAGCGGCCACTTACAATGAGCAGTTCTTC. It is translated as CASSQPLAATYNEQFF.

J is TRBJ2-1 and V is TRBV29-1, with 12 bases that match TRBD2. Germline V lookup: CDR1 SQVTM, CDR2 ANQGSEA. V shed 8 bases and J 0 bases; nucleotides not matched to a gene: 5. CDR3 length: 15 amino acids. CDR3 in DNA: TGCAGCCTCTCGACTAGCGGGGGCTCCTACAATGAGCAGTTCTTC. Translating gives CSLSTSGGSYNEQFF.

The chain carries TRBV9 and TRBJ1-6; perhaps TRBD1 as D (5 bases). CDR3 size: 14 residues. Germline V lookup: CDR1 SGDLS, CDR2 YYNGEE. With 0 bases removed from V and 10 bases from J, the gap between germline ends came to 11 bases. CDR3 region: CASSVAGQGSPLHF. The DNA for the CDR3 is TGTGCCAGCAGCGTAGCAGGACAAGGATCACCCCTCCACTTT. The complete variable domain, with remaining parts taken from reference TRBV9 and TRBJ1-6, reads DSGVTQTPKHLITATGQRVTLRCSPRSGDLSVYWYQQSLDQGLQFLIQYYNGEERAKGNILERFSAQQFPDLHSELNLSSLELGDSALYFCASSVAGQGSPLHFGNGTRLTVT.